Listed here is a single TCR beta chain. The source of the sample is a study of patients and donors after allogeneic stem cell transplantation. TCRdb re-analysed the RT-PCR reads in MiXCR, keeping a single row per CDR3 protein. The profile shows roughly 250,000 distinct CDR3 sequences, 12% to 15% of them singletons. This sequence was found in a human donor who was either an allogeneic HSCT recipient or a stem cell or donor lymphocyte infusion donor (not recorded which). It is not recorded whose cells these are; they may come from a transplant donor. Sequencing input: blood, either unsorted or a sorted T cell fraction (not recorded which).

The CDR3 nucleotides read TGTGCCAGCAGTTATGGGGGGCGCACTGAAGCTTTCTTT. As protein: CASSYGGRTEAFF. This chain connects TRBV6-5 to TRBJ1-1, with D perhaps matching TRBD1 (6 bases). The V end lost 3 bases, the J end lost 4 bases, and 9 bases lay between the germline ends. Germline assignment: CDR1 MNHEY and CDR2 SVGAGI. The CDR3 is made up of 13 amino acids.